One and the same sample provided the 28 T cell receptor beta chains below, sequenced in a study of T cells in Graves' hyperthyroidism and ophthalmopathy. Authors of the study amplified TCR beta CDR3 regions from RNA transcripts. With the HTBI primer set, the TCR CDR3 went through a first round of RT-PCR. One entry per CDR3 protein results from TCRdb running MiXCR on the multiplex PCR reads. The data contain some 350,000 distinct CDR3 sequences, roughly 25% of them singletons. Sequenced input: blood. All receptors derive from a man aged 45-65 years with Graves' hyperthyroidism.

This chain links TRBV6-1 with TRBJ2-2; 8 nucleotides agree with TRBD1. The CDR3 has 15 amino acids. CDR1 is MNHNS, CDR2 SASEGT, per germline. Trimming removed 6 bases from V and 5 bases from J; junction bases left unmatched: 8. The CDR3 DNA follows: TGTGCCAGCAGCCAAACAGGGGGTGGTACCGGGGAGCTGTTTTTT. This sequence encodes CASSQTGGGTGELFF.

The chain carries TRBV30 and TRBJ2-3; no clear D gene. Germline-derived CDR1 and CDR2 are GTSNPN and SVGIG (reference sequence). This CDR3 spans 14 amino acids. Between the trimmed V and J ends, which lost 3 bases and 2 bases, there was a span of 12 bases. CDR3 in amino acids: CAWSFMVNTDTQYF. For the CDR3, the DNA is TGTGCCTGGAGCTTTATGGTCAACACAGATACGCAGTATTTT.

The chain combines TRBV7-6 with TRBJ2-3; tentatively, D is TRBD1 or TRBD2 (5 bases each). This CDR3 is built from 14 residues. Trimming stripped 0 bases from V and 5 bases from J, with 9 bases between. The germline CDR1 and CDR2 sequences are SGHVS and FNYEAQ. CDR3 in DNA: TGTGCCAGCAGCTTAGCCGGGGCTAGAGATACGCAGTATTTT. Its translation is CASSLAGARDTQYF.

This clonotype was seen ten or more times. CDR3 bases: TGTGCCTGGAGGAGGGGACAGGGTTCTGAAGCTTTCTTT. Translated, it gives CAWRRGQGSEAFF. The V gene is TRBV30, the J gene TRBJ1-1; TRBD1 matches at 9 bases. The CDR3 is made up of 13 amino acids. The V and J ends lost 3 bases and 6 bases, in that order; junction bases with no gene match: 5. CDR1 is GTSNPN and CDR2 is SVGIG in the germline V gene (reference sequence).

The rearrangement uses TRBV20-1 and TRBJ1-2, with 11 positions matching TRBD1. J gave up 8 bases and V 5 bases, and 7 bases lay outside the gene matches. The CDR3 totals 13 residues. Germline V lookup: CDR1 DFQATT, CDR2 SNEGSKA (reference sequence). The CDR3 coding sequence is TGCAGTGCTTGGACAGGGGGCGAGGAAGGCTACACCTTC. Translated, it gives CSAWTGGEEGYTF.

The V gene is TRBV6-5, the J gene TRBJ2-5; 7 bases agree with TRBD1. V lost 7 bases and J lost 4; bases outside the gene matches: 9. The CDR3 sequence is 14 residues long. Germline CDR1 reads MNHEY; CDR2 reads SVGAGI. CDR3: CASKIRQGRETQYF. CDR3 DNA sequence: TGTGCCAGCAAGATAAGACAGGGAAGAGAGACCCAGTACTTC.

This clonotype occurred many times. The chain joins TRBV30 to TRBJ2-1, with D maybe TRBD2 (6 bases). Germline V gene data show CDR1 as GTSNPN and CDR2 as SVGIG (reference sequence). The CDR3 totals 12 residues. The ends were cut back, 5 bases at V and 9 bases at J, with 14 bases in the middle. The CDR3 DNA reads as TGTGCCTGGGCTAGGGGAGGTACTGAGCAGTTCTTC. Encoded protein: CAWARGGTEQFF.

This clonotype was detected many times. V and J are TRBV20-1 and TRBJ1-1; TRBD1 matches at 8 bases. The CDR3 runs 14 residues. V shed 6 bases and J 0 bases; nucleotides not matched to a gene: 6. Germline V gives CDR1 DFQATT, CDR2 SNEGSKA (reference sequence). CDR3 sequence (DNA): TGCAGTGCGGGATCAGGGGGCATGAACACTGAAGCTTTCTTT. Translated, it gives CSAGSGGMNTEAFF.

The V call is TRBV6-1, the J call TRBJ1-2; D is perhaps TRBD1 (5 bases). The CDR3 totals 14 residues. CDR1 and CDR2 from the germline V gene are MNHNS and SASEGT. V lost 1 base and J 3 bases, leaving 9 bases between the germline ends. Here the CDR3 DNA reads TGTGCCAGCAGTGAAGACGACAGATACTATGGCTACACCTTC. It translates to CASSEDDRYYGYTF.

This clonotype was counted only a few times. The J gene is TRBJ2-1, the V gene TRBV19, with D possibly TRBD2 on 6 matching bases. Germline V gene lookup returns CDR1 LNHDA and CDR2 SQIVND (reference sequence). The CDR3 consists of 14 residues. The V gene lost 5 bases and the J gene lost 3 bases, with 11 bases spanning the gap. CDR3 residues: CASSFSGLYNEQFF. In DNA, the CDR3 is TGTGCCAGTAGTTTTAGCGGCCTCTACAATGAGCAGTTCTTC.

This clonotype appeared a few times. The rearrangement uses TRBV28 and TRBJ1-3; D possibly corresponds to TRBD1 (5 bases). CDR1 MDHEN and CDR2 SYDVKM come from the germline V gene. The germline V and J ends were trimmed by 1 base and 1 base, with 14 bases remaining between them. The CDR3 is 17 residues long. CDR3 DNA: TGTGCCAGCAGTTTATACCCCTTGCCAGGGTCTGGAAACACCATATATTTT. This gives the protein CASSLYPLPGSGNTIYF.

The chain joins TRBV7-2 to TRBJ1-4; tentative D call: TRBD1 (5 bases). The V gene's germline CDR1 is SGHTA and CDR2 FQGNSA. This CDR3 region has 16 residues. Between the trimmed V and J ends, which lost 1 base and 3 bases, there was a span of 12 bases. In nucleotides, the CDR3 is TGTGCCAGCAGCTTAGATCCGGGGGTTTCTAATGAAAAACTGTTTTTT. Protein product: CASSLDPGVSNEKLFF. The whole variable domain, remainder taken from reference TRBV7-2 and TRBJ1-4, is GAGVSQSPSNKVTEKGKDVELRCDPISGHTALYWYRQSLGQGLEFLIYFQGNSAPDKSGLPSDRFSAERTGGSVSTLTIQRTQQEDSAVYLCASSLDPGVSNEKLFFGSGTQLSVL.

J is TRBJ2-3 and V is TRBV5-1; 13 bases are a match to TRBD2. This CDR3 comprises 16 residues. Per the germline V gene, CDR1 is SGHRS and CDR2 is YFSETQ. V gave up 4 bases and J gave up 5 bases; unmatched junction bases: 7. DNA for the CDR3: TGCGCCAGCAGCCCCTGGACTAGCGGGAGCCGAGATACGCAGTATTTT. Translation: CASSPWTSGSRDTQYF.

This clonotype was seen repeatedly, ten times or more. This chain connects TRBV3-1 to TRBJ2-7; 8 bases align to TRBD1. The CDR3 runs to 15 residues. V lost 3 bases and J lost 0; bases outside the gene matches: 4. Germline V gene data show CDR1 as LGHDT and CDR2 as YNNKEL (reference sequence). Written as DNA, the CDR3 is TGTGCCAGCAGCCAGCAGGGGGCCCTCTCCTACGAGCAGTACTTC. It yields the protein CASSQQGALSYEQYF.

This clonotype was detected ten times or more. V and J are TRBV24-1 and TRBJ2-1; 14 nucleotides align to TRBD2. CDR3 length: 17 amino acids. CDR1 KGHDR and CDR2 SFDVKD come from the germline V gene. V trimming: 3 bases; J trimming: 4 bases; junction bases outside the gene matches: 4. The CDR3, as DNA: TGTGCCACCAGTGATCGGACTAGCGGGAGGCCATACAATGAGCAGTTCTTC. Translating gives CATSDRTSGRPYNEQFF.

The V gene is TRBV24-1, the J gene TRBJ1-2, with D possibly TRBD1 on 5 matching bases. The CDR3 sequence is 16 residues long. From germline, CDR1 is KGHDR and CDR2 SFDVKD. V lost 4 bases and J 4 bases, leaving 18 bases between the germline ends. As DNA, the CDR3 is TGTGCCACCAGTGACCGTCCCCGGGACCTCCTCTATGGCTACACCTTC. Its protein product is CATSDRPRDLLYGYTF.

This clonotype was observed many times. This rearrangement joins TRBV3-1 to TRBJ2-1; 7 nucleotides align to TRBD2. J lost 4 bases, V lost 0 bases, and 12 bases had no gene match. The CDR3 consists of 18 residues. CDR1 and CDR2 from the germline V gene are LGHDT and YNNKEL (reference sequence). CDR3 in DNA: TGTGCCAGCAGCCAAGATCTGGGCGGGCGGGAGCCTTACAATGAGCAGTTCTTC. Amino acid sequence: CASSQDLGGREPYNEQFF.

This clonotype was counted a few times. The rearrangement joins TRBV5-5 to TRBJ1-6; a weak D match, TRBD1 (6 bases). This CDR3 comprises 16 residues. The V gene's germline CDR1 is SGHKS and CDR2 YYEKEE (reference sequence). V was trimmed by 1 base and J by 7 bases, leaving 15 bases between them. The CDR3 spells CASSLMGRGSNSPLHF. CDR3 sequence (DNA): TGTGCCAGCAGCTTGATGGGCAGGGGCTCGAATTCACCCCTCCACTTT.

The chain joins TRBV9 to TRBJ2-1; unclear D gene. Germline V gene lookup returns CDR1 SGDLS and CDR2 YYNGEE. The CDR3 extends over 14 amino acids. V shed 3 bases and J shed 5 bases, with 12 bases lying between them. In nucleotides, the CDR3 is TGTGCCAGCAGCGGTCGAGTCGGGCACAATGAGCAGTTCTTC. Encoded protein: CASSGRVGHNEQFF.

J is TRBJ2-7 and V is TRBV27; 9 bases fit TRBD2. CDR1 MNHEY and CDR2 SMNVEV come from the germline V gene (reference sequence). This CDR3 has 18 residues. The junction had 20 bases not matched to a gene; V was cut back by 5 bases and J by 6 bases. The CDR3 protein is CASSKPPQGAGGLREQYF. For the CDR3, the DNA is TGTGCCAGCAGTAAGCCCCCCCAGGGCGCGGGAGGGCTTCGCGAGCAGTACTTC.

This sequence joins TRBV15 and TRBJ1-2, with a weak D call TRBD1 (5 bases). The CDR3 has 13 amino acids. Between the trimmed V and J ends, which lost 2 bases and 6 bases, there was a span of 10 bases. The germline CDR1 and CDR2 sequences are LNHNV and YYDKDF (reference sequence). CDR3 sequence: CATSRQLRDGYTF. The CDR3 DNA sequence: TGTGCCACCAGCAGACAACTCAGGGATGGCTACACCTTC.

This clonotype was counted only a few times. The V gene is TRBV7-3, the J gene TRBJ2-1; tentatively, D is TRBD1 (8 bases). V was clipped by 5 bases and J by 2 bases, with 13 bases between them. CDR3 size: 15 residues. Germline CDR1 is SGHTA and CDR2 is FQGTGA. CDR3 coding DNA: TGTGCCAGCAGCCTACAGGGGGGGACCTACAATGAGCAGTTCTTC. Translated: CASSLQGGTYNEQFF.

This chain links TRBV11-2 with TRBJ2-5; 9 bases line up with TRBD2. The junction had 7 bases not matched to a gene; V was cut back by 9 bases and J by 2 bases. Germline V gene sequence: CDR1 SGHAT, CDR2 FQNNGV. This CDR3 has 14 amino acids. The CDR3 DNA reads as TGTGCCAGTAGTATCCTAGCGGGACAAGAGACCCAGTACTTC. It translates to CASSILAGQETQYF.

This clonotype was counted at least ten times. This chain connects TRBV2 to TRBJ1-2; 7 bases match TRBD1. The CDR3 runs to 12 residues. Germline V gives CDR1 SNHLY, CDR2 FYNNEI. Germline trimming cut 8 bases from V and 7 bases from J; bases unmatched to any gene: 7. The CDR3 nucleotides are TGTGCCAGCGGGCCAGGGGGTGTTGGCTACACCTTC. Amino acid sequence: CASGPGGVGYTF.

This clonotype was detected many times. The chain carries TRBV7-3 and TRBJ2-1; D remains ambiguous. The CDR3 loop spans 13 amino acids. CDR1 and CDR2 from the germline V gene are SGHTA and FQGTGA. V lost 4 bases to trimming and J lost 10 bases, with 14 bases between them. The CDR3 coding sequence is TGTGCCAGCAGCTCCCAACGGACCCGCGAGCAGTTCTTC. It encodes CASSSQRTREQFF.

This clonotype was counted ten times or more. V and J are TRBV12-3 or TRBV12-4 and TRBJ2-7; TRBD2 agrees at 13 bases. V shed 5 bases, J shed 4 bases, and the junction held 2 bases outside the gene matches. CDR3 size: 14 residues. The DNA for the CDR3 is TGTGCCAGCAGTCGGACTAGCGGGAGATACGAGCAGTACTTC. Translation: CASSRTSGRYEQYF.

Remarks on this clonotype: At one end the junction does not follow the germline gene, possibly because of a read error. V is TRBV5-1 and J is TRBJ2-7; a possible D gene is TRBD1 (5 bases). This CDR3 region has 13 residues. Germline V gene sequence: CDR1 SGHRS, CDR2 YFSETQ. The CDR3 sequence is CASSIEQDFERYF. The CDR3 DNA is TGCGCCAGCAGCATCGAACAGGATTTCGAGCGGTACTTC.

This clonotype was observed a few times. V usage is TRBV10-2 and J usage is TRBJ1-3, with D perhaps matching TRBD1 (5 bases). V was pared by 2 bases and J by 0 bases, with 11 bases between. CDR1 and CDR2 from the germline V gene are WSHSY and SAAADI. This CDR3 comprises 16 residues. In DNA form, the CDR3 reads TGCGCCAGCAGTGAGAGGAGGGGAAGCTCTGGAAACACCATATATTTT. Translating gives CASSERRGSSGNTIYF.